The rows below give T cell receptor beta chains drawn from one sample of a study of identical twins. One entry per CDR3 protein results from TCRdb running MiXCR on the 5' RACE reads. Of 350,000 to 600,000 distinct CDR3 sequences in the sample, 14% were seen once. These data were also filed under a second study, of yellow fever vaccine responses in identical twins.

Sequencing input: CD4+ T cells sorted from blood. Receptors originate from a woman aged 18-29 years in good health. CDR3s include the opening cysteine and the closing phenylalanine or tryptophan. D genes are given only for firm matches. Only some rows state a clone size, as once, few, many or a class for expanded clones.

>TRBJ2-2|few|TRBV7-9|-
TGTGCCAGCAGCTTAGTGGGCAGAGAGAACACCGGGGAGCTGTTTTTT
CASSLVGRENTGELFF
>TRBJ2-6|few|TRBV6-2/TRBV6-3|-
TGTGCCAGCAGCCCCACGTCTGGGGCCAACGTCCTGACTTTC
CASSPTSGANVLTF
>TRBJ1-4|-|TRBV2|-
TGTGCCGGCACTACAGCCTATAATGAAAAACTGTTTTTT
CAGTTAYNEKLFF
>TRBJ1-1|many|TRBV12-3/TRBV12-4|TRBD1
TGTGCCAGCAGTCTCGACAGGGAGAGTGAAGCTTTCTTT
CASSLDRESEAFF
>TRBJ2-2|-|TRBV12-3/TRBV12-4|TRBD1
TGTGCCAGCAGACCACGGGACAGGGGGAACACCGGGGAGCTGTTTTTT
CASRPRDRGNTGELFF
>TRBJ2-3|few|TRBV3-1|TRBD2
TGTGCCAGCAGCCCAACTAGCGTCGTCCAGACAGATACGCAGTATTTT
CASSPTSVVQTDTQYF
>TRBJ2-5|-|TRBV2|TRBD2
TGTGCCAGCAGAGGACTAGCGGGAGTCTGGGAGACCCAGTACTTC
CASRGLAGVWETQYF
>TRBJ2-5|-|TRBV2|-
TGTGCCAGCAGTGAAGCCCGGCAGCGGGAGACCCAGTACTTC
CASSEARQRETQYF
>TRBJ2-2|-|TRBV7-2|TRBD2
TGTGCCAGCAGGCTCGCGGGGGGCGGGGAGCTGTTTTTT
CASRLAGGGELFF
>TRBJ2-5|few|TRBV27|TRBD1
TGTGCCAGCAGTAAGACCGACAGGGTGGAGACCCAGTACTTC
CASSKTDRVETQYF
>TRBJ2-7|-|TRBV6-6|-
TGTGCCAGCTTGAAACTGGAGTCCTACGAGCAGTACTTC
CASLKLESYEQYF
>TRBJ2-7|-|TRBV6-2/TRBV6-3|TRBD2
TGTGCCAGCAGTCCCTATAGCGGGAGAGAGGTCGAGCAGTACTTC
CASSPYSGREVEQYF
>TRBJ2-5|few|TRBV12-3/TRBV12-4|TRBD2
TGTGCCAGCAGTCCTGCGGGCGGGGGGTGGAGCGAGACCCAGTACTTC
CASSPAGGGWSETQYF
>TRBJ2-7|-|TRBV4-1|TRBD1
TGCGCCAGCAGCCAAGGGACAGAGGACAGGGCGGTATGCGAGCAGTACTTC
CASSQGTEDRAVCEQYF
>TRBJ2-5|few|TRBV10-3|-
TGTGCCACTACACCACTCTCCCAAGAGACCCAGTACTTC
CATTPLSQETQYF
>TRBJ2-7|few|TRBV7-9|-
TGTGCCAGCAGCCCGGACGGAACCTCCTACGAGCAGTACTTC
CASSPDGTSYEQYF
>TRBJ2-1|-|TRBV7-8|-
TGTGCCAGCAGCTCGTCGGGACTTCCCAACAATGAGCAGTTCTTC
CASSSSGLPNNEQFF
>TRBJ2-7|few|TRBV29-1|-
TGCAGCGTCGAGGGTCACTCCTACGAGCAGTACTTC
CSVEGHSYEQYF
>TRBJ1-5|few|TRBV20-1|-
TGCAGTGCTAGAGGTGGGACGGGGGGTGGGAGCAATCAGCCCCAGCATTTT
CSARGGTGGGSNQPQHF